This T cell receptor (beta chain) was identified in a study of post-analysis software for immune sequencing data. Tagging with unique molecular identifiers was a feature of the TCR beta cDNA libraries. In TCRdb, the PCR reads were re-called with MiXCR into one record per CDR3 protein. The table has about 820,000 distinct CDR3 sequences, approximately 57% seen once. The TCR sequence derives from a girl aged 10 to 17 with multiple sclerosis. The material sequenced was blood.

The CDR3 DNA follows: TGTGCCATCAGTGATCGGGATATGCCCTACGAGCAGTACTTC. Translation: CAISDRDMPYEQYF. This chain connects TRBV10-3 to TRBJ2-7; maybe TRBD2 (5 bases). The CDR3 consists of 14 residues. Looked up from germline, CDR1 is ENHRY and CDR2 is SYGVKD. V lost 3 bases and J lost 2, with 11 bases in between.